A single sample is the source of the 9 T cell receptor beta chains below, sequenced in a study of cytomegalovirus exposure and HLA in healthy donors. The PCR employed 60 Vbeta primers together with 13 Jbeta primers. Profiling relied on immunoSEQ multiplex PCR, and the TCRdb table lists in-frame clones only, not all of them. The data contain under 200,000 clones, about 75% of them singletons. Sequences were obtained from PBMCs. The receptors derive from a woman aged 45-60 years in good health and CMV-seropositive.

The chain combines TRBV5-4 with TRBJ2-5; TRBD2 agrees at 7 bases. The ends lost 4 bases at V and 5 bases at J; junction bases unmatched: 5. Germline assignment: CDR1 SGHNT and CDR2 YYREEE (reference sequence). The CDR3 consists of 13 residues. CDR3 residues: CASSERGMETQYF. The CDR3 bases are TGTGCCAGCAGCGAGCGGGGCATGGAGACCCAGTACTTC.

The J gene is TRBJ1-2, the V gene TRBV19; 8 bases align to TRBD1. The germline V gene encodes CDR1 LNHDA and CDR2 SQIVND (reference sequence). V was pared by 6 bases and J by 8 bases, with 8 bases of the junction left unmatched. The CDR3 is 13 residues long. This CDR3 is CASRLQGEIGYTF. The CDR3 DNA is TGTGCCAGTAGATTACAGGGGGAGATCGGCTACACCTTC.

This clone came up once. This chain uses TRBV18 with TRBJ1-1; 8 bases line up with TRBD1. The J segment lost 4 bases and the V segment lost 6 bases, leaving 10 bases of the junction unmatched. Germline-derived CDR1 and CDR2 are KGHSH and LQKENI. The CDR3 consists of 15 residues. The CDR3 loop reads CASSPNGQGGTEAFF. For the CDR3, the DNA is TGTGCCAGCTCGCCCAATGGACAGGGAGGCACTGAAGCTTTCTTT. Combining the CDR3 with reference TRBV18 and TRBJ1-1 gives the whole variable domain NAGVMQNPRHLVRRRGQEARLRCSPMKGHSHVYWYRQLPEEGLKFMVYLQKENIIDESGMPKERFSAEFPKEGPSILRIQQVVRGDSAAYFCASSPNGQGGTEAFFGQGTRLTVV.

This sequence joins TRBV19 and TRBJ1-6, with 8 nucleotides matching TRBD1. Per germline, CDR1 LNHDA and CDR2 SQIVND (reference sequence). The CDR3 is 13 amino acids. V was clipped by 8 bases and J by 7 bases; unmatched bases: 4. This chain's CDR3 is CASGDRGNSPLHF. The CDR3 coding sequence is TGTGCCAGTGGCGACAGGGGAAATTCACCCCTCCACTTT.

This clone was picked up one time. V and J are TRBV4-2 and TRBJ2-2, with TRBD1 identical over 10 bases. This CDR3 spans 18 amino acids. CDR1 is LGHNA, CDR2 YNFKEQ, per germline. Germline trimming cut 2 bases from V and 5 bases from J; bases unmatched to any gene: 11. CDR3 in DNA: TGTGCCAGCAGCCAATCTCAGGGGGGACAGGGGAGGACCGGGGAGCTGTTTTTT. Translation gives CASSQSQGGQGRTGELFF.

The V gene is TRBV5-1, the J gene TRBJ2-1; D may be TRBD2 (6 bases). Germline loops: CDR1 SGHRS, CDR2 YFSETQ. The CDR3 loop spans 13 amino acids. V lost 0 bases and J 9 bases, leaving 10 bases between the germline ends. The CDR3 nucleotides read TGCGCCAGCAGCTTGGGACTAGTAGGTGAGCAGTTCTTC. Translating gives CASSLGLVGEQFF. The complete variable domain, with remaining parts taken from reference TRBV5-1 and TRBJ2-1, reads KAGVTQTPRYLIKTRGQQVTLSCSPISGHRSVSWYQQTPGQGLQFLFEYFSETQRNKGNFPGRFSGRQFSNSRSEMNVSTLELGDSALYLCASSLGLVGEQFFGPGTRLTVL.

V gene TRBV4-2 combines with J gene TRBJ2-4; D is unresolved. The CDR3 has 14 amino acids. The germline CDR1 and CDR2 sequences are LGHNA and YNFKEQ. V dropped 4 bases and J dropped 5 bases, with 12 bases sitting between them. In DNA, the CDR3 is TGTGCCAGCAGCCCCCTATCGGGTCAAAACATTCAGTACTTC. Its protein is CASSPLSGQNIQYF.

The gene calls are TRBV5-4 and TRBJ2-7; possibly TRBD1 for D (5 bases). CDR3 length: 13 residues. V lost 1 base, J lost 3 bases, and 8 bases lay in between. In germline, CDR1 is SGHNT, CDR2 YYREEE (reference sequence). CDR3: CASSLQGNYEQYF. The CDR3 coding sequence is TGTGCCAGCAGCTTGCAGGGTAACTACGAGCAGTACTTC.

The gene calls are TRBV10-3 and TRBJ1-5; tentative D call: TRBD1 (5 bases). Trimming shortened V by 6 bases and J by 10 bases, and 22 bases separated the two germline ends. The V gene's germline CDR1 is ENHRY and CDR2 SYGVKD. The CDR3 totals 15 residues. The chain's CDR3 is CAISEGAGSVEPQHF. The CDR3 nucleotides are TGTGCCATCAGCGAAGGGGCCGGCTCGGTAGAACCCCAGCATTTT.